The rows below give T cell receptor beta chains drawn from one sample of a study of blood T cell repertoires in COVID-19. The protocol was immunoSEQ multiplex PCR, while the TCRdb copy is restricted to in-frame clones and leaves out a portion. The data hold approximately 120,000 clones, with around 74% observed a single time. Sequencing used peripheral blood. The receptors were gathered from a man older than 75 with COVID-19, enrolled during active disease. The CDR3 runs from the conserved cysteine through the conserved F or W. D genes are given only for firm matches. Some rows have no size entry. The others give once, few or many, or a class for an expanded clone.

D: -; J: TRBJ2-7; V: TRBV4-3; size: -; CDR3: CASSRNYQESYEQYF; DNA: TGCGCCAGCAGCCGAAATTACCAGGAATCCTACGAGCAGTACTTC
D: TRBD2; J: TRBJ2-7; V: TRBV4-3; size: -; CDR3: CASSQEGGVLYEQYF; DNA: TGCGCCAGCAGCCAAGAGGGGGGGGTCCTTTACGAGCAGTACTTC
D: -; J: TRBJ1-5; V: TRBV30; size: -; CDR3: CAWSEQGNQPQHF; DNA: TGTGCCTGGAGTGAACAGGGCAATCAGCCCCAGCATTTT
D: -; J: TRBJ2-1; V: TRBV5-1; size: -; CDR3: CASSLEGNNEQFF; DNA: TGCGCCAGCAGCTTGGAGGGGAACAATGAGCAGTTCTTC
D: -; J: TRBJ2-1; V: TRBV6-2/TRBV6-3; size: -; CDR3: CASSGESGQTYNEQFF; DNA: TGTGCCAGCAGCGGAGAGAGCGGGCAGACCTACAATGAGCAGTTCTTC
D: -; J: TRBJ2-7; V: TRBV28; size: -; CDR3: CASTTGRAYEQYF; DNA: TGTGCCAGCACCACAGGACGTGCCTACGAGCAGTACTTC
D: TRBD2; J: TRBJ2-5; V: TRBV27; size: -; CDR3: CASTGTSGARWGETQYF; DNA: TGTGCCAGTACGGGGACTAGCGGGGCGAGGTGGGGCGAGACCCAGTACTTC
D: -; J: TRBJ2-7; V: TRBV6-5; size: -; CDR3: CASSYSIGLEQYF; DNA: TGTGCCAGCAGTTACTCGATCGGACTGGAGCAGTACTTC
D: -; J: TRBJ2-7; V: TRBV6-6; size: -; CDR3: CASRHDRSYEQYF; DNA: TGTGCCAGCAGACATGACAGATCCTACGAGCAGTACTTC
D: -; J: TRBJ1-5; V: TRBV5-1; size: -; CDR3: CASSLGEGFQPQHF; DNA: TGCGCCAGCAGCTTGGGAGAGGGTTTTCAGCCCCAGCATTTT
D: TRBD1; J: TRBJ1-5; V: TRBV7-9; size: -; CDR3: CASSRGGDRAQHF; DNA: TGTGCCAGCAGCCGTGGGGGCGACAGGGCCCAGCATTTT
D: TRBD1; J: TRBJ2-5; V: TRBV6-6; size: -; CDR3: CASTGQGGYETQYF; DNA: TGTGCCAGCACTGGACAGGGCGGTTATGAGACCCAGTACTTC
D: -; J: TRBJ1-4; V: TRBV6-2/TRBV6-3; size: -; CDR3: CASSSGQINEKLFF; DNA: TGTGCCAGCAGTTCCGGACAGATTAATGAAAAACTGTTTTTT
D: TRBD2; J: TRBJ2-3; V: TRBV7-9; size: -; CDR3: CASRRGSSTDTQYF; DNA: TGTGCCAGCAGGCGGGGGTCTAGCACAGATACGCAGTATTTT
D: TRBD1; J: TRBJ2-3; V: TRBV4-2; size: few; CDR3: CASSQGTGGSTDTQYF; DNA: TGTGCCAGCAGCCAGGGGACAGGGGGGAGCACAGATACGCAGTATTTT
D: -; J: TRBJ2-6; V: TRBV7-2; size: -; CDR3: CASSPAGSGANVLTF; DNA: TGTGCCAGCAGCCCCGCCGGGTCTGGGGCCAACGTCCTGACTTTC
D: -; J: TRBJ2-5; V: TRBV7-9; size: -; CDR3: CASSHIWQDQETQYF; DNA: TGTGCCAGCAGCCACATTTGGCAAGACCAAGAGACCCAGTACTTC
D: TRBD1; J: TRBJ2-1; V: TRBV7-9; size: -; CDR3: CASSLGGGHEQFF; DNA: TGTGCCAGCAGCTTAGGAGGGGGCCATGAGCAGTTCTTC
D: -; J: TRBJ2-1; V: TRBV29-1; size: -; CDR3: CSVHREGSYNEQFF; DNA: TGCAGCGTTCACAGGGAGGGGTCCTACAATGAGCAGTTCTTC
D: TRBD2; J: TRBJ2-1; V: TRBV7-7; size: -; CDR3: CASSSGREGEQFF; DNA: TGTGCTAGCAGCTCGGGTAGGGAGGGTGAGCAGTTCTTC
D: TRBD1; J: TRBJ1-2; V: TRBV6-6; size: -; CDR3: CASSHALGAGGSDGYTF; DNA: TGTGCCAGCAGTCATGCGTTAGGGGCAGGGGGATCTGATGGCTACACCTTC
D: -; J: TRBJ2-4; V: TRBV6-2/TRBV6-3; size: -; CDR3: CASSYLGMGLAKNIQYF; DNA: TGTGCCAGCAGTTACCTGGGAATGGGGCTAGCCAAAAACATTCAGTACTTC
D: TRBD2; J: TRBJ2-5; V: TRBV9; size: -; CDR3: CASSVATWGGETQYF; DNA: TGTGCCAGCAGCGTAGCTACGTGGGGGGGAGAGACCCAGTACTTC
D: TRBD2; J: TRBJ2-5; V: TRBV5-1; size: -; CDR3: CASSLIGTSAARAQYF; DNA: TGCGCCAGCAGCTTGATCGGGACTAGCGCCGCGAGGGCCCAGTACTTC
D: TRBD1; J: TRBJ2-7; V: TRBV28; size: -; CDR3: CASSRTGGGYEQYF; DNA: TGTGCCAGCAGTCGGACAGGGGGAGGCTACGAGCAGTACTTC
D: -; J: TRBJ2-2; V: TRBV4-2; size: -; CDR3: CASSRGDLNTGELFF; DNA: TGTGCCAGCAGCCGTGGAGATTTGAACACCGGGGAGCTGTTTTTT
D: TRBD2; J: TRBJ2-7; V: TRBV27; size: -; CDR3: CASSPIGTSGITYEQYF; DNA: TGTGCCAGCAGCCCGATCGGGACTAGCGGGATTACCTACGAGCAGTACTTC
D: TRBD1; J: TRBJ1-2; V: TRBV27; size: -; CDR3: CASSPRQGANYGYTF; DNA: TGTGCCAGCAGTCCCAGACAGGGCGCTAACTATGGCTACACCTTC
D: -; J: TRBJ2-5; V: TRBV11-3; size: -; CDR3: CASSPGLEETQYF; DNA: TGTGCCAGCAGCCCAGGGCTAGAAGAGACCCAGTACTTC
D: TRBD1; J: TRBJ2-7; V: TRBV5-4; size: -; CDR3: CASSSGQGVVEQYF; DNA: TGTGCCAGCAGCTCGGGACAGGGCGTAGTCGAGCAGTACTTC
D: TRBD1; J: TRBJ1-2; V: TRBV28; size: -; CDR3: CASSSHWQGDYGYTF; DNA: TGTGCCAGCAGTTCCCACTGGCAGGGGGACTATGGCTACACCTTC
D: TRBD2; J: TRBJ2-2; V: TRBV5-1; size: -; CDR3: CASSLGPAGGNTGELFF; DNA: TGCGCCAGCAGCTTGGGTCCAGCGGGGGGAAACACCGGGGAGCTGTTTTTT
D: TRBD1; J: TRBJ1-2; V: TRBV6-5; size: -; CDR3: CASSSHRGDFGYTF; DNA: TGTGCCAGCAGTTCCCACAGGGGGGATTTCGGCTACACCTTC
D: -; J: TRBJ1-5; V: TRBV6-2/TRBV6-3; size: -; CDR3: CASSYAGTSNQPQHF; DNA: TGTGCCAGCAGTTACGCGGGAACGAGCAATCAGCCCCAGCATTTT